This is a list of T cell receptor beta chains from one sample in a study of regulatory T cells in long-lasting Graves disease. From the multiplex PCR reads, TCRdb called clonotypes with MiXCR, one entry per CDR3 protein. The data show roughly 510,000 distinct CDR3 sequences, with approximately 16% seen just once and around 12% held by the top ten. The same data also contributed to another study, on T cells in Graves' hyperthyroidism and ophthalmopathy.

The sequenced sample was peripheral blood mononuclear cells (PBMCs), obtained at new diagnosis, from a patient treated with antithyroid drugs. These receptors were obtained from a young man with Graves disease. Each CDR3 is given without its conserved first and last residue.

TRBJ2-4	TRBV11-2	14	ASSESWDSSKNIQY
TRBJ1-5	TRBV12-3/TRBV12-4	14	ASSLGTGYSNQPQH
TRBJ2-2	TRBV5-8	14	ASSFRLTGNTGELF
TRBJ1-1	TRBV12-3/TRBV12-4	13	ASSTGTSGNTEAF
TRBJ2-7	TRBV9	11	ASSPSEGPRQY
TRBJ2-7	TRBV12-3/TRBV12-4	13	ASSLALDRFGEQY
TRBJ2-1	TRBV11-2	13	ASSQLAGSLGEQF
NA	TRBV20-1	13	SARQLGLAGETQY
TRBJ2-1	TRBV30	14	AWSGPREGRLNEQF
TRBJ2-3	TRBV29-1	12	SVERGGRTDTQY
TRBJ1-2	TRBV7-8	13	ASSLGSGANYGYT
TRBJ2-7	TRBV6-9	10	ASSYRRGEQY
TRBJ2-7	TRBV10-3	11	AINLDRDHEQY
TRBJ2-5	TRBV28	13	ASSPLAGELETQY
NA	TRBV20-1	14	SARPITREGPETQY
TRBJ2-7	TRBV11-2	13	ASSWPGQGFYEQY
TRBJ1-3	TRBV11-2	16	ASSLGPLTGGVGNTIY
TRBJ2-1	TRBV3-1	14	ASSQDWTSGPNEQF
TRBJ1-2	TRBV27	12	ASSWAGPSYGYT
TRBJ2-2	TRBV20-1	11	SARDQDTGELF
TRBJ2-7	TRBV3-1	13	ASSQGDRGLYEQY
TRBJ1-5	TRBV25-1	12	ASSPQGTSQPQH
TRBJ1-1	TRBV27	13	ASSLFAGRVTEAF
TRBJ2-7	TRBV4-1	13	ASSQTGQGEYEQY
TRBJ1-5	TRBV28	12	ASRDRGAKQPQH
TRBJ2-1	TRBV6-2/TRBV6-3	15	ASSYSWTGLATNEQF
TRBJ2-1	TRBV11-3	14	ASSSNPLAVYNEQF
TRBJ2-2	TRBV2	13	ASSEPGRVTGELF
TRBJ1-6	TRBV5-1	11	ASSLVEGVPLH
TRBJ1-1	TRBV27	12	ASSLYGGGTEAF
TRBJ1-1	TRBV9	10	ASSVLDTEAF
TRBJ1-5	TRBV6-1	9	ARVKGKPQH
TRBJ2-3	TRBV5-5	11	ASSFPRADTQY
TRBJ2-1	TRBV29-1	16	SLLPGASNQKNYNEQF
TRBJ1-1	TRBV30	11	AWRTGADTEAF
TRBJ1-1	TRBV29-1	11	SVETGLGTEAF
TRBJ2-1	TRBV20-1	13	SAISGGRGDDEQF
TRBJ1-5	TRBV19	13	ASRGTGGGNQPQH
TRBJ2-3	TRBV20-1	10	SATDREDTQY
TRBJ1-4	TRBV28	13	ASSVDRVWDEKLF
TRBJ2-7	TRBV10-2	12	ATGTSGRAPEQY
TRBJ2-1	TRBV20-1	12	SATTSGKYNEQF